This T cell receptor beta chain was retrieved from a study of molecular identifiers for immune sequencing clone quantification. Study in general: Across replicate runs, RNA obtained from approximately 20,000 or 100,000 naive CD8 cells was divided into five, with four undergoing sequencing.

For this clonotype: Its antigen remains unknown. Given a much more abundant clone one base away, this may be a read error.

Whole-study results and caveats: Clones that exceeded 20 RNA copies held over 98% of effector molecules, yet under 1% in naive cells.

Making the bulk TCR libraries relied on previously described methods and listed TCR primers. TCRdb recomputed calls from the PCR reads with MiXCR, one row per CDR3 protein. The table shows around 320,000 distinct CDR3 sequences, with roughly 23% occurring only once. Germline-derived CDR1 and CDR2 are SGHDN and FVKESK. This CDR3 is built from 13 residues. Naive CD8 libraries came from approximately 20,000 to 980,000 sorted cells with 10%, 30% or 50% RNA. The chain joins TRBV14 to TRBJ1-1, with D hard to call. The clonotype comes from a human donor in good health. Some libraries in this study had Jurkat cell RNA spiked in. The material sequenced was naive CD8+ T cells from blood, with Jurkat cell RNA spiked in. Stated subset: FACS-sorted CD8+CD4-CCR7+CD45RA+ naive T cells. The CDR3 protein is CASSQFHGGEVFF. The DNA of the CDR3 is TGTGCCAGCAGCCAATTCCATGGTGGGGAAGTTTTCTTT.